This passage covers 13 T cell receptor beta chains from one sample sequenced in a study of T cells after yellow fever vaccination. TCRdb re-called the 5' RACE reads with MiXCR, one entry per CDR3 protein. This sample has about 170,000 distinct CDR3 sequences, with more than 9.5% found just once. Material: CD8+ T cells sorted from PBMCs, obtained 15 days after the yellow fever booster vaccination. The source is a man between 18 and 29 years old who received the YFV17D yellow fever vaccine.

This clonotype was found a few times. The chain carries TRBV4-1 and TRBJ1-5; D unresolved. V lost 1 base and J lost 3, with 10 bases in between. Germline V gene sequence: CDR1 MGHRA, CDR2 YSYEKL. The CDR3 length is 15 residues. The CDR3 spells CASSQVKGFNQPQHF. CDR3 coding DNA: TGCGCCAGCAGCCAAGTTAAGGGCTTCAATCAGCCCCAGCATTTT.

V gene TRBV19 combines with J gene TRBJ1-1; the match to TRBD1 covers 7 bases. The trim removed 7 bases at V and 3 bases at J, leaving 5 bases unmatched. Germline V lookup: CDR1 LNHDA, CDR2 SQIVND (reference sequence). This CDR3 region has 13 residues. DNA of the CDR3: TGTGCCAGTACCGGGACAGCTTACACTGAAGCTTTCTTT. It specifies CASTGTAYTEAFF.

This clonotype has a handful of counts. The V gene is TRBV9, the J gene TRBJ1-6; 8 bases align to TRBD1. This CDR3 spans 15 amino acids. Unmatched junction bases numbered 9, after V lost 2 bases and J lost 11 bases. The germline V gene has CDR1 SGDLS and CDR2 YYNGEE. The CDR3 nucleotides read TGTGCCAGCAGCGTGGCCACAGGGGGAACGGCACCCCTCCACTTT. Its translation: CASSVATGGTAPLHF.

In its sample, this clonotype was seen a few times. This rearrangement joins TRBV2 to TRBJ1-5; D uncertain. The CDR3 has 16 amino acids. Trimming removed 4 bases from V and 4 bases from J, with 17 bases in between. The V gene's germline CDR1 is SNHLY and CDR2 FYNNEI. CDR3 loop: CASSGEGSDANQPQHF. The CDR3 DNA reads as TGTGCCAGCAGTGGTGAGGGAAGTGACGCGAATCAGCCCCAGCATTTT.

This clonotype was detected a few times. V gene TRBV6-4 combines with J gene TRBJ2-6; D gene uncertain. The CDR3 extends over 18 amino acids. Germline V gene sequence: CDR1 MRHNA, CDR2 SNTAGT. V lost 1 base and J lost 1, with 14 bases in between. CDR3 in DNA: TGTGCCAGCAGTGACTTCCAACCCCTCACTTCTGGGGCCAACGTCCTGACTTTC. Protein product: CASSDFQPLTSGANVLTF.

The chain's CDR3 is CAISEATSGPVDTQYF. The CDR3 DNA is TGTGCCATCAGTGAGGCTACTAGCGGGCCGGTAGATACGCAGTATTTT. This chain uses TRBV10-3 with TRBJ2-3; TRBD2 agrees at 9 bases. The CDR3 runs 16 residues. In germline, CDR1 is ENHRY, CDR2 SYGVKD. After removal of 2 bases from V and 5 bases from J, the junction contained 8 bases not matched to a gene.

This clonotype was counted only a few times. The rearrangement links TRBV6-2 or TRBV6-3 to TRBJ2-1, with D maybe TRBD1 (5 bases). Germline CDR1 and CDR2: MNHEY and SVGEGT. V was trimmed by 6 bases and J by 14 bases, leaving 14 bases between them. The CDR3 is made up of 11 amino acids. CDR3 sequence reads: CASSLTAIKFF. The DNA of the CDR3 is TGTGCCAGCAGCCTGACAGCAATTAAGTTCTTC.

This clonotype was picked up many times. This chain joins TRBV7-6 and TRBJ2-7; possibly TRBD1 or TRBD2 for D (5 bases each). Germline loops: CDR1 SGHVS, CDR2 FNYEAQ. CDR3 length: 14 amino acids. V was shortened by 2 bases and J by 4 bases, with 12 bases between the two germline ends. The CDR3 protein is CASSLYGGTYEQYV. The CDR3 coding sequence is TGTGCCAGCAGCTTATATGGGGGAACTTACGAGCAGTACGTC.

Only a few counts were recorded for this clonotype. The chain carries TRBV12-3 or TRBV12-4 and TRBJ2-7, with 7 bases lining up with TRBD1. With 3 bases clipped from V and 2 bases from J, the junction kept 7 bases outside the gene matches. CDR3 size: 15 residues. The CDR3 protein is CASSFLRGPTYEQYF. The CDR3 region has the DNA TGTGCCAGCAGTTTTCTAAGGGGGCCCACCTACGAGCAGTACTTC.

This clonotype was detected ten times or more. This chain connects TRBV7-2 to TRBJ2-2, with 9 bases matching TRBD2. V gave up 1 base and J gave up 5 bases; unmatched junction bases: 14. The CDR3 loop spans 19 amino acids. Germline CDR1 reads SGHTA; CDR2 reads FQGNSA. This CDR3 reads CASSLVGLASGLGTGELFF. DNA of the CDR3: TGTGCCAGCAGCTTAGTAGGACTAGCGAGCGGCCTTGGGACCGGGGAGCTGTTTTTT.

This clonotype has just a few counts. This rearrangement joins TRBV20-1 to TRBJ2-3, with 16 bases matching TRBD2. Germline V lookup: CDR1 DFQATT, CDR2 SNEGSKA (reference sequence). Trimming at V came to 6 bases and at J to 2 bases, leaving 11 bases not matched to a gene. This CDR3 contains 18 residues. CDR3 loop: CSAPGLAGGSINTDTQYF. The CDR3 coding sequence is TGCAGTGCGCCGGGACTAGCGGGGGGGTCCATAAACACAGATACGCAGTATTTT.

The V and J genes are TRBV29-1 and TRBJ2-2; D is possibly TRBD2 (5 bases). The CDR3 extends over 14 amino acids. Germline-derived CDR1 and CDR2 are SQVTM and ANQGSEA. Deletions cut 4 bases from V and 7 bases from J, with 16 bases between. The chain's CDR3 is CSVGGSGVGGELFF. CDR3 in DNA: TGCAGCGTTGGCGGGTCCGGGGTCGGCGGGGAGCTGTTTTTT.

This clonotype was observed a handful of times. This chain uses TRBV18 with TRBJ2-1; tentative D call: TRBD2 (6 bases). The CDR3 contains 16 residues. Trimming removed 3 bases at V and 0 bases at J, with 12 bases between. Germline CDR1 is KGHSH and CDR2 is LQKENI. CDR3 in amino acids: CASSPGLPHSYNEQFF. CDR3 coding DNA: TGTGCCAGCTCACCGGGACTGCCACACTCCTACAATGAGCAGTTCTTC.